These 31 T cell receptor beta chains were all obtained from the same sample, sequenced in a study of cytomegalovirus exposure and HLA in healthy donors. PCR employed 60 Vbeta and 13 Jbeta primers. Method: immunoSEQ multiplex PCR; TCRdb's copy keeps in-frame clones and lacks some. The table has around 110,000 clones, about 60% seen once; the top ten hold 2.2%. Source material: PBMCs. These receptors all stem from a woman aged 25 to 45 in good health and CMV-seronegative.

This chain uses TRBV2 with TRBJ2-1; 7 nucleotides agree with TRBD1. The J segment lost 2 bases and the V segment lost 8 bases, leaving 6 bases of the junction unmatched. The CDR3 is 14 amino acids. Looked up from germline, CDR1 is SNHLY and CDR2 is FYNNEI. CDR3: CASSGQGAYNEQFF. The CDR3 nucleotides are TGTGCCAGCTCGGGGCAGGGGGCCTACAATGAGCAGTTCTTC.

V is TRBV5-1 and J is TRBJ2-1; 8 bases match TRBD1. Germline V gene data show CDR1 as SGHRS and CDR2 as YFSETQ. The CDR3 has 15 amino acids. The V and J ends lost 3 bases and 2 bases, in that order; junction bases with no gene match: 4. This CDR3 is CASSSGQGTYNEQFF. The CDR3 DNA follows: TGCGCCAGCAGCTCAGGACAGGGCACCTACAATGAGCAGTTCTTC.

The chain is built from TRBV29-1 and TRBJ2-3; 7 bases are a match to TRBD2. Trimming cost V 3 bases and J 2 bases; bases outside gene matches: 8. Germline V gene lookup returns CDR1 SQVTM and CDR2 ANQGSEA. This CDR3 has 15 residues. The CDR3 region has the DNA TGCAGCGTTGAGCTCGAGCGGGGCTTCACAGATACGCAGTATTTT. Translation: CSVELERGFTDTQYF.

The CDR3 loop is CASSPGTGSYGYTF. For the CDR3, the DNA is TGTGCCAGCAGTCCCGGGACAGGGAGCTATGGCTACACCTTC. The V call is TRBV28, the J call TRBJ1-2; 9 nucleotides agree with TRBD1. Germline V gives CDR1 MDHEN, CDR2 SYDVKM. This CDR3 contains 14 residues. Trimming cost V 5 bases and J 4 bases; bases outside gene matches: 5.

This clone turned up a few times. The chain uses TRBV7-2 and TRBJ2-7, with TRBD2 matching 14 bases. From germline, CDR1 is SGHTA and CDR2 FQGNSA. V lost 1 base, J lost 3 bases, and 5 bases stayed unmatched. This CDR3 has 17 residues. In DNA form, the CDR3 reads TGTGCCAGCAGCTTAGAAGGGACTAGCGGGGGAATCTACGAGCAGTACTTC. This translates into CASSLEGTSGGIYEQYF.

The V call is TRBV7-2, the J call TRBJ1-1; unclear D gene. Trimming stripped 3 bases from V and 5 bases from J, with 7 bases between. The germline V gene encodes CDR1 SGHTA and CDR2 FQGNSA. This CDR3 has 12 amino acids. The DNA for the CDR3 is TGTGCCAGCAGCTTTCCGGGTACTGAAGCTTTCTTT. This gives the protein CASSFPGTEAFF.

The gene calls are TRBV4-1 and TRBJ2-7; the D gene is possibly TRBD1 (5 bases). Trimming took 2 bases from V and 7 from J, leaving 15 bases between them. The CDR3 runs to 14 residues. Germline lookup yields CDR1 MGHRA and CDR2 YSYEKL. The CDR3 bases are TGCGCCAGCAGCCAACGGCAGGGAAGGGAAGAGCAGTACTTC. Translated, it gives CASSQRQGREEQYF.

The rearrangement uses TRBV9 and TRBJ2-7; 7 nucleotides align to TRBD1. J gave up 2 bases and V 0 bases, and 2 bases lay outside the gene matches. The germline CDR1 and CDR2 sequences are SGDLS and YYNGEE. This CDR3 contains 14 residues. The CDR3 region is CASSVGQGAYEQYF. CDR3 nucleotide sequence: TGTGCCAGCAGCGTAGGTCAGGGGGCCTACGAGCAGTACTTC.

The chain recombines TRBV5-1 with TRBJ2-2; D is unclear. The V gene lost 0 bases and the J gene lost 0 bases, with 9 bases spanning the gap. CDR1 and CDR2 from the germline V gene are SGHRS and YFSETQ. The CDR3 loop spans 16 amino acids. CDR3 nucleotides: TGCGCCAGCAGCTTGGGAGTTACCGCGAACACCGGGGAGCTGTTTTTT. It translates to CASSLGVTANTGELFF.

CDR3 region: CASRLHSTGELFF. The CDR3 coding sequence is TGTGCCAGTAGACTTCACAGCACCGGGGAGCTGTTTTTT. V usage is TRBV19 and J usage is TRBJ2-2; D uncertain. Germline V gene sequence: CDR1 LNHDA, CDR2 SQIVND (reference sequence). The CDR3 consists of 13 residues. Between the trimmed V and J ends, which lost 6 bases and 4 bases, there was a span of 9 bases.

The chain has TRBV5-1 and TRBJ2-1; tentatively, D is TRBD2 (6 bases). The germline V and J ends were trimmed by 0 bases and 2 bases, with 9 bases remaining between them. The CDR3 has 15 residues. Germline CDR1 is SGHRS and CDR2 is YFSETQ. In DNA form, the CDR3 reads TGCGCCAGCAGCTTGGGCGAGCGGGCCTACAATGAGCAGTTCTTC. It yields the protein CASSLGERAYNEQFF.

The V gene is TRBV9, the J gene TRBJ1-3; no clear D. The V end lost 3 bases, the J end lost 0 bases, and 19 bases lay between the germline ends. The germline gives CDR1 SGDLS, CDR2 YYNGEE. CDR3 length: 18 residues. In nucleotides, the CDR3 is TGTGCCAGCAGCGAGAGCCCTCTGGACGGGGACTCTGGAAACACCATATATTTT. Translating it yields CASSESPLDGDSGNTIYF.

CDR3 amino acids: CASRRTSRLTGELFF. CDR3 DNA: TGTGCCAGCAGACGGACTAGCAGACTCACCGGGGAGCTGTTTTTT. The chain is built from TRBV6-1 and TRBJ2-2, with 8 nucleotides matching TRBD2. Germline CDR1 and CDR2: MNHNS and SASEGT. V was clipped by 6 bases and J by 4 bases; unmatched bases: 7. The CDR3 consists of 15 residues.

In regard to this clone: Germline and junction disagree at one end, which may indicate a read error. This chain joins TRBV10-2 and TRBJ1-4; perhaps TRBD1 as D (5 bases). CDR3 size: 16 residues. Germline V lookup: CDR1 WSHSY, CDR2 SAAADI. The CDR3 coding sequence is TGCGCCAGCAGTGGGGGCGGTTTGGCAACTAATAAAAAACTGTTTTTT. It encodes CASSGGGLATNKKLFF.

The V gene is TRBV28, the J gene TRBJ1-5, with no clear D. The CDR3 loop spans 15 amino acids. CDR1 and CDR2 (germline): MDHEN, SYDVKM. Trimming left V 6 bases short and J 0 bases short, with 12 bases between. CDR3 sequence reads: CASRSQPNSNQPQHF. DNA for the CDR3: TGTGCCAGCAGGTCACAGCCTAATAGCAATCAGCCCCAGCATTTT.

The V gene is TRBV28, the J gene TRBJ1-2; the D gene is possibly TRBD1 (6 bases). This CDR3 is built from 13 residues. Germline CDR1 is MDHEN and CDR2 is SYDVKM. Trimming stripped 5 bases from V and 3 bases from J, with 10 bases between. CDR3 loop: CASSRGKHYGYTF. CDR3 bases: TGTGCCAGCAGTAGGGGGAAACACTATGGCTACACCTTC.

This clone showed up just a few times. V usage is TRBV27 and J usage is TRBJ2-7, with TRBD2 identical over 11 bases. Per germline, CDR1 MNHEY and CDR2 SMNVEV (reference sequence). The CDR3 length is 15 residues. Trimming removed 5 bases from V and 9 bases from J; junction bases left unmatched: 12. The CDR3 coding sequence is TGTGCCAGCAGTCCTGGGACTAGCGGTCGAGTGGGGCAGTACTTC. Protein sequence: CASSPGTSGRVGQYF.

This clone was found a few times. V and J are TRBV6-6 and TRBJ1-5; TRBD1 is a possible D gene (5 bases). Germline V gene data show CDR1 as MNHNY and CDR2 as SVGAGI (reference sequence). The germline V and J ends were trimmed by 6 bases and 2 bases, with 14 bases remaining between them. The CDR3 spans 15 residues. DNA of the CDR3: TGTGCCAGCAGCCGGGCGTCCAGGGGCAATCAGCCCCAGCATTTT. Translation gives CASSRASRGNQPQHF.

This clone was seen more than once but under ten times. CDR3 sequence reads: CASSYDRAGGYTF. DNA of the CDR3: TGTGCCAGCAGCTACGACAGGGCCGGTGGCTACACCTTC. The J gene is TRBJ1-2, the V gene TRBV7-2, with 7 bases aligning to TRBD1. V was clipped by 4 bases and J by 7 bases; unmatched bases: 6. Germline V gene lookup returns CDR1 SGHTA and CDR2 FQGNSA. CDR3 size: 13 residues.

This clone was seen more than once but under ten times. This chain connects TRBV5-1 to TRBJ2-1, with 9 bases aligning to TRBD1. Germline V gene data show CDR1 as SGHRS and CDR2 as YFSETQ. There are 14 residues in the CDR3. V shed 2 bases, J shed 8 bases, and the junction held 5 bases outside the gene matches. CDR3 residues: CASSFVTGGDEQFF. The CDR3 nucleotides read TGCGCCAGCAGCTTTGTGACAGGGGGGGATGAGCAGTTCTTC.

The J gene is TRBJ1-4, the V gene TRBV11-2, with TRBD1 matching over 8 bases. The CDR3 length is 15 residues. Germline V gives CDR1 SGHAT, CDR2 FQNNGV. After removal of 7 bases from V and 8 bases from J, the junction contained 12 bases not matched to a gene. The chain's CDR3 is CASTEDRGGGEKLFF. In nucleotides, the CDR3 is TGTGCCAGCACCGAAGACAGGGGAGGGGGAGAAAAACTGTTTTTT. The full variable domain, in which reference TRBV11-2 and TRBJ1-4 provide the parts outside the CDR3, is EAGVAQSPRYKIIEKRQSVAFWCNPISGHATLYWYQQILGQGPKLLIQFQNNGVVDDSQLPKDRFSAERLKGVDSTLKIQPAKLEDSAVYLCASTEDRGGGEKLFFGSGTQLSVL.

The genes are TRBV4-2 and TRBJ2-7, with 13 bases fitting TRBD2. Trimming cost V 5 bases and J 3 bases; bases outside gene matches: 7. This CDR3 is 16 amino acids long. Germline V gene sequence: CDR1 LGHNA, CDR2 YNFKEQ. The CDR3 reads CASSGILAGGFYEQYF. The CDR3 DNA follows: TGTGCCAGCAGCGGTATACTAGCGGGAGGGTTCTACGAGCAGTACTTC.

The chain has TRBV28 and TRBJ2-2; TRBD1 might be the D (6 bases). CDR1 is MDHEN, CDR2 SYDVKM, per germline. This CDR3 is 12 amino acids long. V lost 8 bases, J lost 5 bases, and 9 bases lay in between. CDR3 amino acids: CASGRGTGELFF. CDR3 coding DNA: TGTGCCAGCGGCAGGGGAACCGGGGAGCTGTTTTTT.

The V gene is TRBV10-3, the J gene TRBJ2-2; a possible D gene is TRBD1 (5 bases). V lost 4 bases and J 4 bases, leaving 13 bases between the germline ends. This CDR3 is 15 amino acids long. Germline CDR1 is ENHRY and CDR2 is SYGVKD. The CDR3 region has the DNA TGTGCCATCAGTGTGGAGACAGAGGTCACCGGGGAGCTGTTTTTT. It yields the protein CAISVETEVTGELFF.

Here the CDR3 DNA reads TGCGCCAGCAGCGGAAGCGGGAGTAGGTCCTACAATGAGCAGTTCTTC. It codes for CASSGSGSRSYNEQFF. This chain uses TRBV5-1 with TRBJ2-1; 8 bases align to TRBD2. The V segment lost 4 bases and the J segment 1 base; nucleotides outside the gene matches: 7. The CDR3 contains 16 residues. CDR1 is SGHRS, CDR2 YFSETQ, per germline.

This clone has just a few counts. The chain links TRBV10-3 to TRBJ1-5, with 10 bases matching TRBD1. V lost 7 bases, J lost 7 bases, and 7 bases stayed unmatched. The CDR3 totals 14 residues. The germline V gene encodes CDR1 ENHRY and CDR2 SYGVKD. The CDR3 DNA reads TGTGCCATCAAGGGGACAGGGGCTGACCAGCCCCAGCATTTT. Residues: CAIKGTGADQPQHF.

This clone was recorded a few times. The V and J genes are TRBV6-5 and TRBJ1-1, with D tentatively TRBD1 (5 bases). The V gene's germline CDR1 is MNHEY and CDR2 SVGAGI. The CDR3 spans 14 residues. The V gene lost 10 bases and the J gene lost 3 bases, with 18 bases spanning the gap. The CDR3 loop reads CANNKPGKDTEAFF. The CDR3 DNA is TGTGCCAACAATAAACCAGGGAAGGACACTGAAGCTTTCTTT.

The chain has TRBV27 and TRBJ1-5, with 7 bases fitting TRBD1. V was pared by 9 bases and J by 0 bases, with 23 bases of the junction left unmatched. Germline lookup yields CDR1 MNHEY and CDR2 SMNVEV (reference sequence). The CDR3 runs 20 residues. The CDR3 DNA reads as TGTGCCAGTCCAAGAGGGACAGATATCCCGACTAGGGGTAGCAATCAGCCCCAGCATTTT. Translation: CASPRGTDIPTRGSNQPQHF.

The rearrangement links TRBV10-3 to TRBJ2-7; 8 positions agree with TRBD1. Germline CDR1 is ENHRY and CDR2 is SYGVKD. Trimming removed 6 bases from V and 2 bases from J; junction bases left unmatched: 12. The length of the CDR3 is 16 residues. The CDR3 DNA is TGTGCCATCAGCGACCCAGGACAGGGAAGAACCTACGAGCAGTACTTC. Amino acid sequence: CAISDPGQGRTYEQYF.

With respect to this clone: An end of the junction does not agree with germline; a read error may underlie this. The chain uses TRBV28 and TRBJ2-1; no definite D call. The CDR3 sequence is 13 residues long. From germline, CDR1 is MDHEN and CDR2 SYDVKM. The CDR3 DNA follows: TGTGCCGGCAGTTTAGAGGCTGCTCATGAGCAGTTCTTC. Translating gives CAGSLEAAHEQFF.

This clone was seen a handful of times. This chain joins TRBV28 and TRBJ2-7; tentative D call: TRBD2 (7 bases). The CDR3 is 15 residues long. Germline V gene sequence: CDR1 MDHEN, CDR2 SYDVKM. The V end lost 6 bases, the J end lost 3 bases, and 18 bases lay between the germline ends. CDR3 nucleotides: TGTGCCAGCAGCCTACTGGGGGGGGGCCTCTACGAGCAGTACTTC. It is translated as CASSLLGGGLYEQYF.